This T cell receptor beta chain was sequenced for a study of cytomegalovirus exposure and HLA in healthy donors. Study findings and constraints: Presence/absence analyses supposed approximately even sequencing depth among donors.

Turning to this clone: Antigen specificity is unknown.

This PCR relied on a set of 60 Vbeta primers and 13 Jbeta primers. The method was immunoSEQ multiplex PCR; TCRdb's version includes in-frame clones alone and lacks a portion of them. The top ten hold approximately 4.4% of the sample, which has 90,000 to 95,000 clones, 78% seen once. Healthy people donating bone marrow made up the donors. The CDR3 spans 14 residues. V lost 0 bases, J lost 13 bases, and 13 bases lay in between. CDR1 is ENHRY, CDR2 SYGVKD, per germline. The rearrangement uses TRBV10-3 and TRBJ1-6, with a weak D call TRBD1 (5 bases). Sequencing input: PBMCs. This sequence originates from a male donor in good health and CMV-seropositive. CDR3 sequence: CAISESPGRAPLHF. The CDR3 coding sequence is TGTGCCATCAGTGAGTCGCCGGGCAGGGCGCCCCTCCACTTT.